Here is one T cell receptor (beta chain) with its context. Antigen: not known. After 5'RACE with constant-segment primers, TCR alpha and TCR beta cDNA libraries carrying sample barcodes and UMIs were obtained. TCRdb reanalysed the 5' RACE reads using MiXCR and keeps one entry per CDR3 protein. This table has tens of thousands of distinct CDR3 sequences, 14% appearing once. These data belong to a study of T-cell memory formation after mild COVID-19. About the study: Largely, the TCR clusters proved donor specific.

The CDR3 runs 14 residues. V was shortened by 0 bases and J by 5 bases, with 7 bases between the two germline ends. Germline CDR1 and CDR2: LGHDT and YNNKEL (reference sequence). General observations from the study: Researchers found some responding clones in pre-infection memory, a sign that cross-reactive memory joined. Those CD4+ clones that contracted were mainly in CM and EM (CD8+ ones in EMRA).

The gene calls are TRBV3-1 and TRBJ2-2, with D possibly matching TRBD2 (5 bases). The origin of this receptor is an adult woman who had mild COVID-19 (a few samples of this study predate the infection). Cell type and time point are not known. The sequenced material came from PBMCs or a T cell subset sorted from them (not recorded which). The chain's CDR3 is CASSQDPGTGELFF. The CDR3 DNA is TGTGCCAGCAGCCAAGACCCGGGAACCGGGGAGCTGTTTTTT.